The next 26 T cell receptor beta chains were all read from a single sample in a study of blood T cell repertoires in COVID-19. Profiled with immunoSEQ multiplex PCR; TCRdb holds only in-frame clones, not every one. The sample has about 290,000 clones; roughly 89% are singletons. Sequencing used PBMCs or T cells enriched from blood (not recorded which). Receptors were obtained from a woman aged 40 to 49 who had recovered from COVID-19.

The chain combines TRBV3-1 (or the pseudogene TRBV3-2) with TRBJ2-5; D gene unclear. The CDR3 covers 14 residues. With 4 bases removed from V and 2 bases from J, the gap between germline ends came to 11 bases. Germline V gene lookup returns CDR1 LGHDT and CDR2 YNNKEL (reference sequence). The CDR3 is CASSPYYLQETQYF. As DNA, the CDR3 is TGTGCCAGCAGCCCTTACTACTTACAAGAGACCCAGTACTTC.

In its sample, this clone was seen a few times. The chain couples TRBV30 to TRBJ1-2, with D possibly matching TRBD1 (6 bases). Trimming left V 4 bases short and J 3 bases short, with 12 bases between. This CDR3 comprises 13 residues. Per germline, CDR1 GTSNPN and CDR2 SVGIG (reference sequence). The CDR3 loop is CAWTGEDYYGYTF. CDR3 nucleotides: TGTGCCTGGACAGGGGAAGACTACTATGGCTACACCTTC.

The chain uses TRBV2 and TRBJ1-3; D perhaps matches TRBD1 (5 bases). V shed 2 bases and J shed 4 bases, with 15 bases lying between them. Germline values: CDR1 SNHLY, CDR2 FYNNEI. The CDR3 spans 16 residues. The CDR3 region has the DNA TGTGCCAGCAGTGAATATATGGTTCAGGGCGGAAACACCATATATTTT. It is translated as CASSEYMVQGGNTIYF.

The V gene is TRBV11-2, the J gene TRBJ2-1, with D tentatively TRBD2 (5 bases). V shed 0 bases and J shed 7 bases, with 16 bases lying between them. The CDR3 is made up of 16 amino acids. The V gene's germline CDR1 is SGHAT and CDR2 FQNNGV. CDR3 region: CASSLDWGVFTNEQFF. The CDR3 DNA sequence: TGTGCCAGCAGCTTAGATTGGGGAGTTTTCACAAATGAGCAGTTCTTC.

The V call is TRBV20-1, the J call TRBJ1-5, with a possible D match to TRBD1 (5 bases). The V end lost 3 bases, the J end lost 6 bases, and 21 bases lay between the germline ends. CDR3 size: 16 residues. Germline values: CDR1 DFQATT, CDR2 SNEGSKA (reference sequence). CDR3 nucleotides: TGCAGTGCTAGTAGCCCTGGGGAGGGACCGGGTCAGCCCCAGCATTTT. Translation gives CSASSPGEGPGQPQHF.

This chain connects TRBV5-5 to TRBJ1-3; 7 nucleotides align to TRBD1. Germline V CDR1 and CDR2: SGHKS, YYEKEE (reference sequence). The CDR3 length is 15 residues. Germline trimming cut 3 bases from V and 4 bases from J; bases unmatched to any gene: 7. DNA of the CDR3: TGTGCCAGCAGCTATGATTGGGACAGCGGAAACACCATATATTTT. The encoded protein is CASSYDWDSGNTIYF. Combining the CDR3 with reference TRBV5-5 and TRBJ1-3 gives the whole variable domain DAGVTQSPTHLIKTRGQQVTLRCSPISGHKSVSWYQQVLGQGPQFIFQYYEKEERGRGNFPDRFSARQFPNYSSELNVNALLLGDSALYLCASSYDWDSGNTIYFGEGSWLTVV.

The chain couples TRBV5-1 to TRBJ2-3, with D possibly TRBD1 on 7 matching bases. The germline gives CDR1 SGHRS, CDR2 YFSETQ. V was shortened by 0 bases and J by 6 bases, with 11 bases between the two germline ends. The CDR3 contains 14 residues. The DNA of the CDR3 is TGCGCCAGCAGCTTGGCAGGGGGGATGGATACGCAGTATTTT. Translated, it gives CASSLAGGMDTQYF. Full variable domain (rest looked up from reference TRBV5-1 and TRBJ2-3): KAGVTQTPRYLIKTRGQQVTLSCSPISGHRSVSWYQQTPGQGLQFLFEYFSETQRNKGNFPGRFSGRQFSNSRSEMNVSTLELGDSALYLCASSLAGGMDTQYFGPGTRLTVL.

This chain links TRBV2 with TRBJ1-2, with TRBD1 identical over 7 bases. Germline CDR1 is SNHLY and CDR2 is FYNNEI. J gave up 8 bases and V 5 bases, and 14 bases lay outside the gene matches. The CDR3 extends over 15 amino acids. Here the CDR3 reads CASSTQDRPLWGYTF. The CDR3 DNA reads TGTGCCAGCAGTACCCAGGACAGGCCTCTGTGGGGCTACACCTTC.

The chain has TRBV7-9 and TRBJ2-5; perhaps TRBD2 as D (6 bases). The ends were cut back, 5 bases at V and 2 bases at J, with 15 bases in the middle. This CDR3 has 15 amino acids. Germline values: CDR1 SEHNR, CDR2 FQNEAQ (reference sequence). This CDR3 reads CASSRGIKGQETQYF. DNA for the CDR3: TGTGCCAGCAGCCGCGGGATCAAGGGGCAAGAGACCCAGTACTTC. The full variable domain, its missing parts supplied by reference TRBV7-9 and TRBJ2-5, is DTGVSQNPRHKITKRGQNVTFRCDPISEHNRLYWYRQTLGQGPEFLTYFQNEAQLEKSRLLSDRFSAERPKGSFSTLEIQRTEQGDSAMYLCASSRGIKGQETQYFGPGTRLLVL.

The chain has TRBV19 and TRBJ2-3, with 12 nucleotides matching TRBD1. The CDR3 has 17 residues. Germline CDR1 LNHDA, CDR2 SQIVND (reference sequence). With V trimmed by 8 bases and J by 0 bases, 9 bases remained unmatched. The CDR3 sequence: CASRIGGQGASTDTQYF. CDR3 coding DNA: TGTGCCAGTCGAATCGGGGGACAGGGGGCTAGCACAGATACGCAGTATTTT.

V is TRBV3-1 (or the pseudogene TRBV3-2) and J is TRBJ1-1; the match to TRBD1 covers 9 bases. There are 14 residues in the CDR3. The germline CDR1 and CDR2 sequences are LGHDT and YNNKEL (reference sequence). V was pared by 5 bases and J by 4 bases, with 5 bases of the junction left unmatched. The CDR3 coding sequence is TGTGCCAGCAGCGGCCGGGACAGGGCCACTGAAGCTTTCTTT. Translation: CASSGRDRATEAFF.

V usage is TRBV18 and J usage is TRBJ2-1; no firm D call. The CDR3 is 11 amino acids. V was cut by 3 bases and J by 12 bases, with 9 bases left in between. The germline gives CDR1 KGHSH, CDR2 LQKENI. The DNA of the CDR3 is TGTGCCAGCTCACCTGATCTCGGGCAGTTCTTC. This sequence encodes CASSPDLGQFF.

This sequence joins TRBV19 and TRBJ1-2; weak D call: TRBD1 (5 bases). The germline gives CDR1 LNHDA, CDR2 SQIVND (reference sequence). V gave up 1 base and J gave up 2 bases, with 8 bases separating them. The CDR3 is 14 residues long. CDR3 DNA: TGTGCCAGTAGTATAGTGGCAGGGAACTATGGCTACACCTTC. Encoded protein: CASSIVAGNYGYTF.

The chain links TRBV6-5 to TRBJ1-2, with D maybe TRBD1 (6 bases). Germline V lookup: CDR1 MNHEY, CDR2 SVGAGI. The V end was cut by 6 bases, the J end by 0 bases, with 14 bases between. The CDR3 is 15 residues long. In DNA, the CDR3 is TGTGCCAGCAGCTATACGACAGGATCTAACTATGGCTACACCTTC. Protein: CASSYTTGSNYGYTF.

The rearrangement uses TRBV20-1 and TRBJ2-7; no firm D call. V lost 6 bases and J 4 bases, leaving 10 bases between the germline ends. The CDR3 length is 11 residues. Germline V lookup: CDR1 DFQATT, CDR2 SNEGSKA (reference sequence). This chain's CDR3 is CSATYPYEQYF. In DNA form, the CDR3 reads TGCAGTGCCACTTATCCGTACGAGCAGTACTTC.

This sequence joins TRBV6-2 or TRBV6-3 and TRBJ2-2, with TRBD1 as a possible D gene (6 bases). V lost 0 bases and J lost 3, with 17 bases in between. This CDR3 spans 18 amino acids. The V gene's germline CDR1 is MNHEY and CDR2 SVGEGT. The CDR3 reads CASSYSKVGARDTGELFF. The CDR3 DNA follows: TGTGCCAGCAGTTACTCGAAGGTGGGGGCGCGGGACACCGGGGAGCTGTTTTTT.

This chain links TRBV5-1 with TRBJ2-7; 8 bases are shared with TRBD1. The CDR3 is 15 amino acids. The ends lost 1 base at V and 1 base at J; junction bases unmatched: 4. Germline CDR1 and CDR2: SGHRS and YFSETQ. CDR3: CASSLFGQGSYEQYF. In nucleotides, the CDR3 is TGCGCCAGCAGCTTGTTCGGACAGGGATCCTACGAGCAGTACTTC.

V gene TRBV5-4 combines with J gene TRBJ2-7; TRBD1 might be the D (7 bases). Trimming removed 1 base from V and 7 bases from J, with 15 bases in between. Germline CDR1 and CDR2: SGHNT and YYREEE (reference sequence). CDR3 length: 14 residues. This CDR3 reads CASSLRKGAGEQYF. The CDR3 DNA reads as TGTGCCAGCAGCTTGAGGAAGGGGGCGGGGGAGCAGTACTTC.

V is TRBV4-1 and J is TRBJ1-5; D call uncertain. The germline gives CDR1 MGHRA, CDR2 YSYEKL. CDR3 length: 14 residues. V was pared by 4 bases and J by 4 bases, with 11 bases between. The DNA for the CDR3 is TGCGCCAGCAGCCCCGCAGGTTTGAATCAGCCCCAGCATTTT. It translates to CASSPAGLNQPQHF.

This chain joins TRBV2 and TRBJ1-4; D remains unclear. The CDR3 extends over 12 amino acids. The ends were cut back, 4 bases at V and 7 bases at J, with 7 bases in the middle. Germline CDR1 reads SNHLY; CDR2 reads FYNNEI. In nucleotides, the CDR3 is TGTGCCAGCAGTGTGGCGGGTGAAAAACTGTTTTTT. Residues: CASSVAGEKLFF.

The V gene is TRBV11-2, the J gene TRBJ2-1; D is ambiguous. This CDR3 is built from 14 residues. Germline-derived CDR1 and CDR2 are SGHAT and FQNNGV. Deletions cut 5 bases from V and 6 bases from J, with 14 bases between. The CDR3 DNA reads TGTGCCAGCAGCCACGCGGCAAGGAGCAATGAGCAGTTCTTC. Its protein is CASSHAARSNEQFF.

V and J are TRBV10-3 and TRBJ1-3, with TRBD1 identical over 7 bases. Germline-derived CDR1 and CDR2 are ENHRY and SYGVKD. The CDR3 has 15 amino acids. The junction had 8 bases not matched to a gene; V was cut back by 4 bases and J by 5 bases. The CDR3 DNA follows: TGTGCCATCAGTGTTCAGCGACAGGGTAGAAACACCATATATTTT. It translates to CAISVQRQGRNTIYF.

This clone occurred a few times. This rearrangement joins TRBV4-1 to TRBJ1-2, with D possibly being TRBD1 (6 bases). With 3 bases removed from V and 6 bases from J, the gap between germline ends came to 17 bases. The CDR3 covers 15 residues. The V gene's germline CDR1 is MGHRA and CDR2 YSYEKL. The CDR3: CASSHRQATIDGYTF. The CDR3 nucleotides are TGCGCCAGCAGCCACAGACAGGCAACGATAGATGGCTACACCTTC.

This sequence joins TRBV4-1 and TRBJ2-1, with 7 bases matching TRBD1. The V gene end was trimmed by 2 bases and the J gene end by 3 bases; junction bases not matched to a gene: 10. The germline V gene has CDR1 MGHRA and CDR2 YSYEKL. CDR3 length equals 17 residues. CDR3 DNA: TGCGCCAGCAGCCAAAGACAGGGCGCCATGGGCTACAATGAGCAGTTCTTC. It specifies CASSQRQGAMGYNEQFF.

The chain has TRBV27 and TRBJ2-7; D possibly corresponds to TRBD2 (6 bases). Germline V gene data show CDR1 as MNHEY and CDR2 as SMNVEV (reference sequence). The CDR3 extends over 14 amino acids. The germline V and J ends were trimmed by 5 bases and 6 bases, with 17 bases remaining between them. The CDR3 sequence is CASSPPGLPAEQYF. As DNA, the CDR3 is TGTGCCAGCAGTCCTCCGGGACTTCCCGCCGAGCAGTACTTC.

About this clone itself: One end of the junction varies from germline; a read error may be responsible. V gene TRBV2 combines with J gene TRBJ2-7; D is perhaps TRBD1 (5 bases). This CDR3 has 13 residues. The germline V gene has CDR1 SNHLY and CDR2 FYNNEI. DNA for the CDR3: TGTGCCAGCACTGAAGGCATACAGGACGAGCAGTACTTC. As protein: CASTEGIQDEQYF.